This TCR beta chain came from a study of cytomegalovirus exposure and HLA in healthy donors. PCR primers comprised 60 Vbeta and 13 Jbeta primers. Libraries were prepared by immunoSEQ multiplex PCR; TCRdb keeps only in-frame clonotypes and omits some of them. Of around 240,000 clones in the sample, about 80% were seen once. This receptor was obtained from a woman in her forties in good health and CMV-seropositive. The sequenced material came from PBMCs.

CDR3 protein: CAWSVLAGEQETQYF. The CDR3 DNA reads as TGTGCCTGGAGTGTACTAGCGGGGGAGCAAGAGACCCAGTACTTC. The genes are TRBV30 and TRBJ2-5, with 11 bases that match TRBD2. The CDR3 has 15 residues. The germline V gene encodes CDR1 GTSNPN and CDR2 SVGIG (reference sequence). V gave up 0 bases and J gave up 2 bases; unmatched junction bases: 2.